This T cell receptor beta chain comes out of a study of blood T cell repertoires in COVID-19. Across the whole study: Specimens from acute and convalescent COVID-19 originated in the United States, Italy and Spain. T cells, B-cell-depleted T cells, or PBMCs provided the cDNA or gDNA that served as material.

Per the original data handling: Counts of nucleated cells, estimated from reference gene primer amplification, were obtained. Measured with immunoSEQ multiplex PCR; TCRdb has only the in-frame clones, and not every one. The DNA gave D and trimming, while V, J and clone size come from that table. Seen here are more than 90,000 clones, approximately 86% observed once, and the top ten hold around 12%. The CDR3 is made up of 14 amino acids. J lost 4 bases, V lost 5 bases, and 6 bases had no gene match. Germline lookup yields CDR1 MGHRA and CDR2 YSYEKL. Sequencing used peripheral blood. The sequence derives from a human donor in a cohort sampled during active COVID-19. This chain connects TRBV4-1 to TRBJ2-7, with TRBD2 matching 9 bases. The CDR3 here is CASSGGGRVYEQYF. The CDR3 DNA reads as TGCGCCAGCAGCGGGGGCGGGAGGGTTTACGAGCAGTACTTC.